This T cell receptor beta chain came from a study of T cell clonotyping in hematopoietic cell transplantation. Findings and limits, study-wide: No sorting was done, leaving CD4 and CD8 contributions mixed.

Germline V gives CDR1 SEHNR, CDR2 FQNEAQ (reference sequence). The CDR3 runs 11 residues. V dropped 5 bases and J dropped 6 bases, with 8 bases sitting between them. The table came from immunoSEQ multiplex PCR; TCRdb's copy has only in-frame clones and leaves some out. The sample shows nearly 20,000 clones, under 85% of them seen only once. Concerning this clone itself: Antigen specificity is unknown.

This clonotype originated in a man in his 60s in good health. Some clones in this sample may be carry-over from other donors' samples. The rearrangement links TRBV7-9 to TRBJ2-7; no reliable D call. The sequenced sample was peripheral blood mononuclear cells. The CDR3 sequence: CASSVDGEQYF. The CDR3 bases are TGTGCCAGCAGCGTCGATGGCGAGCAGTACTTC.